The clone carrying this TCR beta chain has only a few counts. Its matching antigen is unknown. This entry belongs to a study of shared clonotypes between healthy human individuals. As for the study in general: For every donor, three CD4 naive, three CD4 memory, two CD8 naive and one CD8 memory plates were used.

This CDR3 is built from 11 residues. The data were produced by immunoSEQ multiplex PCR, yet TCRdb's version contains in-frame clones alone and is incomplete. Of around 700,000 clones listed, 73% were seen once; the top ten hold around 2%. Broader study findings: Genetic and exposure-history diversity was limited by the few donors.

This sequence was found in a woman between 25 and 40 years old in good health. The genes are TRBV21-1 and TRBJ1-3. TRBV21-1 constitutes a pseudogene. Sequencing was performed on memory CD4+ T cells sorted from blood. This sample's subset: CD45RA-negative fraction. The CDR3 here is CASRMGGRVYF. For the CDR3, the DNA is TGTGCCAGCAGGATGGGAGGGAGGGTATATTTT.